One sample yielded the 21 T cell receptor beta chains listed below, sequenced in a study of cytomegalovirus exposure and HLA in healthy donors. PCR primers comprised 60 Vbeta and 13 Jbeta primers. Measured with immunoSEQ multiplex PCR; TCRdb has only the in-frame clones, and not every one. The data show tens of thousands of clones, roughly 80% seen once. The sample consisted of PBMCs. These receptors originate from a woman in her 40s in good health and CMV-seropositive.

The chain links TRBV6-1 to TRBJ1-2, with 9 bases fitting TRBD1. Germline lookup yields CDR1 MNHNS and CDR2 SASEGT. CDR3 length equals 13 residues. The trim removed 5 bases at V and 8 bases at J, leaving 6 bases unmatched. This CDR3 reads CASSRTGAGGYTF. The CDR3, as DNA: TGTGCCAGCAGTAGGACAGGGGCGGGGGGCTACACCTTC.

This clone was observed a handful of times. V usage is TRBV19 and J usage is TRBJ1-5, with unresolved D. CDR3 size: 13 residues. Deletions cut 7 bases from V and 7 bases from J, with 14 bases between. Germline V gives CDR1 LNHDA, CDR2 SQIVND (reference sequence). As DNA, the CDR3 is TGTGCCAGTAACTCGCGGGTCGAACAGCCCCAGCATTTT. Residues: CASNSRVEQPQHF.

The chain recombines TRBV6-1 with TRBJ1-5; no clear D. This CDR3 is 13 amino acids long. Trimming cost V 4 bases and J 1 base, with 5 bases left between them. Germline loops: CDR1 MNHNS, CDR2 SASEGT. The CDR3 protein is CASSGGSNQPQHF. For the CDR3, the DNA is TGTGCCAGCAGTGGAGGGAGCAATCAGCCCCAGCATTTT.

The chain uses TRBV13 and TRBJ1-2; D possibly corresponds to TRBD1 (5 bases). This CDR3 is 15 amino acids long. CDR1 and CDR2 (germline): PRHDT, FYEKMQ (reference sequence). Trimming cost V 7 bases and J 8 bases, with 23 bases left between them. The chain's CDR3 is CASTPRAGVIRGYTF. The CDR3 nucleotides are TGTGCCAGCACACCCCGGGCGGGGGTAATAAGGGGCTACACCTTC.

The V call is TRBV28, the J call TRBJ1-1; 7 bases are a match to TRBD1. V was clipped by 5 bases and J by 5 bases; unmatched bases: 8. The CDR3 runs 14 residues. From germline, CDR1 is MDHEN and CDR2 SYDVKM. In nucleotides, the CDR3 is TGTGCCAGCAGTGCTGACAGGGTTGGAACTGAAGCTTTCTTT. Its translation: CASSADRVGTEAFF.

The V call is TRBV2, the J call TRBJ1-2, with D unresolved. The CDR3 consists of 14 residues. V was pared by 7 bases and J by 4 bases, with 16 bases between. Germline loops: CDR1 SNHLY, CDR2 FYNNEI. CDR3: CASTSPWQAYGYTF. The CDR3 DNA is TGTGCCAGCACCTCTCCCTGGCAGGCCTATGGCTACACCTTC.

The rearrangement uses TRBV30 and TRBJ1-5; maybe TRBD1 (5 bases). Trimming cost V 0 bases and J 3 bases, with 21 bases left between them. CDR1 is GTSNPN, CDR2 SVGIG, per germline (reference sequence). This CDR3 has 18 amino acids. The CDR3: CAWSVESVTGVFNQPQHF. In nucleotides, the CDR3 is TGTGCCTGGAGTGTTGAATCTGTTACAGGCGTTTTCAATCAGCCCCAGCATTTT.

The chain couples TRBV19 to TRBJ1-2; D is ambiguous. Between the trimmed V and J ends, which lost 4 bases and 4 bases, there was a span of 7 bases. This CDR3 contains 12 residues. Germline V lookup: CDR1 LNHDA, CDR2 SQIVND (reference sequence). CDR3 nucleotide sequence: TGTGCCAGTAGTAAGCCAAGCTATGGCTACACCTTC. Translated, it gives CASSKPSYGYTF.

The CDR3 reads CASSPQGSNQPQHF. CDR3 bases: TGTGCCAGCTCACCACAGGGGAGCAATCAGCCCCAGCATTTT. This chain links TRBV18 with TRBJ1-5, with D possibly matching TRBD1 (5 bases). Trimming left V 1 base short and J 1 base short, with 5 bases between. CDR1 and CDR2 from the germline V gene are KGHSH and LQKENI. This CDR3 contains 14 residues.

V usage is TRBV5-1 and J usage is TRBJ2-5, with D possibly TRBD1 on 6 matching bases. There are 13 residues in the CDR3. With 3 bases removed from V and 4 bases from J, the gap between germline ends came to 10 bases. CDR1 is SGHRS and CDR2 is YFSETQ in the germline V gene. The CDR3 is CASSSQGGETQYF. The CDR3 nucleotides are TGCGCCAGCAGCTCGCAAGGGGGAGAGACCCAGTACTTC. Drawing the rest from reference TRBV5-1 and TRBJ2-5, the complete variable domain is KAGVTQTPRYLIKTRGQQVTLSCSPISGHRSVSWYQQTPGQGLQFLFEYFSETQRNKGNFPGRFSGRQFSNSRSEMNVSTLELGDSALYLCASSSQGGETQYFGPGTRLLVL.

This chain uses TRBV28 with TRBJ1-5, with 7 nucleotides matching TRBD1. The CDR3 spans 15 residues. Germline V lookup: CDR1 MDHEN, CDR2 SYDVKM. With V trimmed by 6 bases and J by 0 bases, 5 bases remained unmatched. CDR3 nucleotides: TGTGCCAGCAGGGGGGGACAGCATAGCAATCAGCCCCAGCATTTT. This encodes CASRGGQHSNQPQHF.

This clone was seen a single time. This chain uses TRBV4-3 with TRBJ2-7, with TRBD2 identical over 8 bases. CDR1 LGHNA and CDR2 YSLEER come from the germline V gene. The J segment lost 3 bases and the V segment lost 0 bases, leaving 4 bases of the junction unmatched. This CDR3 has 15 amino acids. CDR3 bases: TGCGCCAGCAGCCAAGAGGAACGGGAGGGCTACGAGCAGTACTTC. Translating it yields CASSQEEREGYEQYF.

This chain uses TRBV6-1 with TRBJ1-1; D is perhaps TRBD1 (6 bases). Trimming pared 4 bases from V and 1 base from J, leaving 16 bases between. CDR3 length: 16 residues. The germline CDR1 and CDR2 sequences are MNHNS and SASEGT. The CDR3 region is CASSVDPRGRNTEAFF. In DNA, the CDR3 is TGTGCCAGCAGTGTAGACCCAAGGGGGAGGAACACTGAAGCTTTCTTT.

This chain joins TRBV6-5 and TRBJ2-3; D remains ambiguous. Trimming removed 3 bases from V and 0 bases from J, with 7 bases in between. Germline-derived CDR1 and CDR2 are MNHEY and SVGAGI. The CDR3 consists of 14 residues. CDR3 loop: CASSYQISTDTQYF. DNA of the CDR3: TGTGCCAGCAGTTATCAGATCAGCACAGATACGCAGTATTTT.

The count of this clone is one. This chain joins TRBV30 and TRBJ2-7; 8 nucleotides match TRBD2. The CDR3 has 16 amino acids. CDR1 is GTSNPN and CDR2 is SVGIG in the germline V gene (reference sequence). V was pared by 3 bases and J by 1 base, with 11 bases of the junction left unmatched. The CDR3 bases are TGTGCCTGGAGGGTTAGGGGCGGGGGGTTTTCCTACGAGCAGTACTTC. Its translation: CAWRVRGGGFSYEQYF.

The V gene is TRBV10-2, the J gene TRBJ2-5; 8 positions match TRBD2. The CDR3 length is 16 residues. With V trimmed by 2 bases and J by 0 bases, 5 bases remained unmatched. CDR1 is WSHSY, CDR2 SAAADI, per germline. In nucleotides, the CDR3 is TGCGCCAGCAGTGAGACGAGCGGGGGACACCAAGAGACCCAGTACTTC. As protein: CASSETSGGHQETQYF.

This clone was detected once. The V call is TRBV19, the J call TRBJ2-1, with D possibly TRBD1 on 6 matching bases. V was shortened by 6 bases and J by 7 bases, with 16 bases between the two germline ends. Germline V CDR1 and CDR2: LNHDA, SQIVND (reference sequence). The CDR3 totals 14 residues. For the CDR3, the DNA is TGTGCCAGTAGCCCAGACCGGGGACAAAATGAGCAGTTCTTC. Translating it yields CASSPDRGQNEQFF.

The genes are TRBV27 and TRBJ1-2, with D possibly matching TRBD1 (6 bases). The germline V gene has CDR1 MNHEY and CDR2 SMNVEV (reference sequence). V was trimmed by 5 bases and J by 4 bases, leaving 14 bases between them. There are 14 residues in the CDR3. The CDR3 DNA sequence: TGTGCCAGCAGTCCAGGGGCTTCCTTCTATGGCTACACCTTC. This gives the protein CASSPGASFYGYTF.

This sequence joins TRBV6-5 and TRBJ2-7, with D possibly TRBD1 on 6 matching bases. This CDR3 contains 15 residues. V gave up 6 bases and J gave up 2 bases, with 17 bases separating them. Germline V gene sequence: CDR1 MNHEY, CDR2 SVGAGI. The CDR3 reads CASRPSSGHTYEQYF. The CDR3 DNA is TGTGCCAGCAGACCCTCCTCGGGACACACCTACGAGCAGTACTTC.

This sequence joins TRBV2 and TRBJ2-5, with 10 bases matching TRBD2. Germline V CDR1 and CDR2: SNHLY, FYNNEI. The V and J ends lost 8 bases and 4 bases, in that order; junction bases with no gene match: 7. The CDR3 totals 14 residues. This CDR3 is CASPGAGGGETQYF. CDR3 nucleotides: TGTGCCAGCCCTGGAGCGGGGGGGGGAGAGACCCAGTACTTC. Together with reference TRBV2 and TRBJ2-5, the CDR3 gives the full variable domain: EPEVTQTPSHQVTQMGQEVILRCVPISNHLYFYWYRQILGQKVEFLVSFYNNEISEKSEIFDDQFSVERPDGSNFTLKIRSTKLEDSAMYFCASPGAGGGETQYFGPGTRLLVL.

This chain links TRBV28 with TRBJ1-1; maybe TRBD1 (6 bases). The CDR3 extends over 15 amino acids. The V and J ends lost 6 bases and 0 bases respectively, with 14 bases between them. Germline CDR1 and CDR2: MDHEN and SYDVKM. The CDR3, as DNA: TGTGCCAGCAGCACGGACAGTCGGTTGAACACTGAAGCTTTCTTT. Encoded protein: CASSTDSRLNTEAFF.